What follows are 12 T cell receptor beta chains derived from one specimen sequenced in a study of CD8+ T cells in alopecia areata. RNA was isolated and reverse transcribed to cDNA, the sequencing template. Assay used: immunoSEQ multiplex PCR; TCRdb lists only in-frame clones, some missing. This table holds more than 150,000 clones, approximately 56% found once. The treatment denotes: oral pan-JAK inhibitor, 5-10 mg twice daily. The material sequenced was CD4+ T cells sorted from blood, taken at week 4, from a patient treated with tofacitinib. Source of these receptors: a human donor with alopecia areata.

The sample holds a few counts of this clone. The V and J genes are TRBV28 and TRBJ2-2, with D tentatively TRBD2 (7 bases). Between the trimmed V and J ends, which lost 5 bases and 2 bases, there was a span of 12 bases. The CDR3 extends over 15 amino acids. Germline V CDR1 and CDR2: MDHEN, SYDVKM. CDR3 DNA sequence: TGTGCCAGCAGTCCCGGGGGGCGCAACACCGGGGAGCTGTTTTTT. It codes for CASSPGGRNTGELFF.

The chain joins TRBV28 to TRBJ2-3; 8 nucleotides agree with TRBD1. V dropped 6 bases and J dropped 1; count of bases not matched to a gene: 3. CDR3 length: 14 residues. The germline CDR1 and CDR2 sequences are MDHEN and SYDVKM. Here the CDR3 reads CASRQTGGTDTQYF. The CDR3 DNA follows: TGTGCCAGCAGACAGACAGGGGGCACAGATACGCAGTATTTT.

This rearrangement joins TRBV9 to TRBJ2-1; no clear D. CDR3 size: 13 residues. The germline CDR1 and CDR2 sequences are SGDLS and YYNGEE. The V gene lost 0 bases and the J gene lost 6 bases, with 7 bases spanning the gap. The CDR3 DNA sequence: TGTGCCAGCAGCGTAGGTCTGCTCAATGAGCAGTTCTTC. It translates to CASSVGLLNEQFF.

This clone has only a few counts. The CDR3 region has the DNA TGCGCCAGCAGCTTGGTGGGTAGCGGGGGGCCCACAGATACGCAGTATTTT. Its protein is CASSLVGSGGPTDTQYF. The chain has TRBV5-1 and TRBJ2-3, with 10 bases lining up with TRBD2. V gave up 0 bases and J gave up 2 bases; unmatched junction bases: 6. The CDR3 is 17 residues long. CDR1 and CDR2 from the germline V gene are SGHRS and YFSETQ.

This chain joins TRBV2 and TRBJ1-1, with 9 bases matching TRBD1. The V and J ends lost 4 bases and 5 bases, in that order; junction bases with no gene match: 5. Germline CDR1 reads SNHLY; CDR2 reads FYNNEI. The CDR3 length is 14 residues. Here the CDR3 DNA reads TGTGCCAGCAGTGCCTACAGGGGGCGAACTGAAGCTTTCTTT. It yields the protein CASSAYRGRTEAFF. Full variable domain (missing parts from reference TRBV2 and TRBJ1-1): EPEVTQTPSHQVTQMGQEVILRCVPISNHLYFYWYRQILGQKVEFLVSFYNNEISEKSEIFDDQFSVERPDGSNFTLKIRSTKLEDSAMYFCASSAYRGRTEAFFGQGTRLTVV.

This sequence joins TRBV29-1 and TRBJ1-4; TRBD1 matches 7 bases. The germline V gene encodes CDR1 SQVTM and CDR2 ANQGSEA. The CDR3 runs 12 residues. V trimming: 4 bases; J trimming: 10 bases; junction bases outside the gene matches: 6. The CDR3 is CSVARDSGKLFF. CDR3 nucleotides: TGCAGCGTTGCTCGGGACAGCGGAAAACTGTTTTTT.

The chain combines TRBV4-2 with TRBJ1-1; D perhaps matches TRBD1 (5 bases). Germline CDR1 is LGHNA and CDR2 is YNFKEQ. Trimming shortened V by 3 bases and J by 6 bases, and 17 bases separated the two germline ends. The CDR3 is 15 residues long. The CDR3 sequence: CASSQLSGQNAEAFF. DNA for the CDR3: TGTGCCAGCAGCCAGCTTTCGGGGCAAAACGCTGAAGCTTTCTTT.

J is TRBJ2-2 and V is TRBV11-2; D uncertain. The CDR3 consists of 15 residues. The germline V and J ends were trimmed by 5 bases and 5 bases, with 15 bases remaining between them. CDR1 and CDR2 from the germline V gene are SGHAT and FQNNGV. CDR3 sequence: CASSRVRVSTGELFF. As DNA, the CDR3 is TGTGCCAGCAGCCGTGTACGGGTCTCTACCGGGGAGCTGTTTTTT.

The J gene is TRBJ1-4, the V gene TRBV29-1; D is unresolved. V was shortened by 6 bases and J by 8 bases, with 13 bases between the two germline ends. Per germline, CDR1 SQVTM and CDR2 ANQGSEA. The CDR3 runs 12 residues. CDR3 protein: CSVIGAGEKLFF. In DNA form, the CDR3 reads TGCAGCGTGATAGGAGCGGGGGAAAAACTGTTTTTT.

The chain uses TRBV27 and TRBJ1-2; 8 bases match TRBD1. CDR1 is MNHEY and CDR2 is SMNVEV in the germline V gene (reference sequence). V gave up 8 bases and J gave up 5 bases; unmatched junction bases: 10. The CDR3 length is 14 residues. CDR3 DNA: TGTGCCAGCCGGTCAGGGGGCTGGGAGTATGGCTACACCTTC. It specifies CASRSGGWEYGYTF.

V and J are TRBV27 and TRBJ2-5; tentative D call: TRBD1 (6 bases). The CDR3 has 13 residues. Trimming stripped 3 bases from V and 5 bases from J, with 10 bases between. Germline values: CDR1 MNHEY, CDR2 SMNVEV (reference sequence). CDR3 residues: CASSLRQGETQYF. The CDR3 DNA reads TGTGCCAGCAGTTTGAGGCAGGGGGAGACCCAGTACTTC.

This clone was counted between two and nine times. The chain uses TRBV29-1 and TRBJ1-1; 10 nucleotides match TRBD1. This CDR3 has 13 residues. CDR1 and CDR2 from the germline V gene are SQVTM and ANQGSEA. Unmatched junction bases numbered 10, after V lost 7 bases and J lost 8 bases. The chain's CDR3 is CSARSDRGLEAFF. The DNA of the CDR3 is TGCAGCGCCCGGTCCGACAGGGGGCTAGAAGCTTTCTTT.